These 14 T cell receptor beta chains were all obtained from the same sample, sequenced in a study of T-cell reconstitution after alpha-beta-depleted transplantation in children (dated by TCRdb to the mid-2010s). The method behind the library was PCR. Sequencing was carried out with an Illumina HiSeq 2500. TCR libraries were prepared with molecular barcoding, using unique molecular identifiers to normalize TCRbeta repertoire quantification. TCRdb redid the processing of the public reads, applying fastp at Q25 and MiXCR, and retained in-frame beta chains. When rows share a CDR3 protein, they turn into one entry using the most common DNA and genes. Present in this sample are over 300,000 distinct CDR3 sequences, approximately 10% of which were seen just once. Jointly, the top ten make up approximately 2.3% of the sample. The starting material was PBMCs from the stem cell graft donor, obtained from the stem cell graft. The receptors were gathered from a human donor who donated a stem cell graft to a child with acute lymphoblastic leukemia.

The CDR3 nucleotides read TGCGCCAGCAGCTTTTCTACTTGGGGGGACGAGCAGTACTTC. Its protein product is CASSFSTWGDEQYF. The J gene is TRBJ2-7, the V gene TRBV5-1; D possibly corresponds to TRBD2 (6 bases). V lost 2 bases and J lost 5, with 14 bases in between. CDR3 size: 14 residues. Germline assignment: CDR1 SGHRS and CDR2 YFSETQ.

The CDR3 DNA follows: TGTGCCAGCAGCCAAGATAGAGGATTGGCTGAAGCTTTCTTT. Its protein is CASSQDRGLAEAFF. This sequence joins TRBV14 and TRBJ1-1, with D unclear. Germline CDR1 SGHDN, CDR2 FVKESK. Trimming shortened V by 0 bases and J by 6 bases, and 11 bases separated the two germline ends. This CDR3 comprises 14 residues.

CDR3 residues: CASSPSGGTNTEAFF. The CDR3 DNA sequence: TGTGCCAGCAGCCCTAGTGGGGGGACTAACACTGAAGCTTTCTTT. The V gene is TRBV9, the J gene TRBJ1-1; D possibly corresponds to TRBD1 (5 bases). Trimming shortened V by 4 bases and J by 2 bases, and 15 bases separated the two germline ends. Germline lookup yields CDR1 SGDLS and CDR2 YYNGEE. CDR3 length: 15 residues. Full variable domain (remainder filled in from reference TRBV9 and TRBJ1-1): DSGVTQTPKHLITATGQRVTLRCSPRSGDLSVYWYQQSLDQGLQFLIQYYNGEERAKGNILERFSAQQFPDLHSELNLSSLELGDSALYFCASSPSGGTNTEAFFGQGTRLTVV.

This clonotype was seen more than once but under ten times. The V gene is TRBV29-1, the J gene TRBJ1-2; 7 nucleotides match TRBD1. CDR1 is SQVTM, CDR2 ANQGSEA, per germline. The CDR3 extends over 15 amino acids. V shed 4 bases and J 3 bases; nucleotides not matched to a gene: 11. CDR3 sequence reads: CSVADRERDYYGYTF. CDR3 bases: TGCAGCGTTGCCGACAGGGAGAGGGACTACTATGGCTACACCTTC.

The gene calls are TRBV6-5 and TRBJ2-7; a possible D gene is TRBD1 (5 bases). This CDR3 has 13 amino acids. Trimming cost V 8 bases and J 0 bases, with 11 bases left between them. Germline CDR1 MNHEY, CDR2 SVGAGI. Written as DNA, the CDR3 is TGTGCCAGCGGGGCGGTAAGCTCCTACGAGCAGTACTTC. Protein sequence: CASGAVSSYEQYF.

The table lists this clonotype with a few counts. The chain joins TRBV7-2 to TRBJ2-3; D may be TRBD1 (6 bases). The CDR3 contains 15 residues. V shed 4 bases and J shed 0 bases, with 11 bases lying between them. In germline, CDR1 is SGHTA, CDR2 FQGNSA. CDR3 nucleotides: TGTGCCAGCAGCTCAAGGGGGATTAGCACAGATACGCAGTATTTT. As protein: CASSSRGISTDTQYF. Full variable domain (outside the CDR3, taken from reference TRBV7-2 and TRBJ2-3): GAGVSQSPSNKVTEKGKDVELRCDPISGHTALYWYRQSLGQGLEFLIYFQGNSAPDKSGLPSDRFSAERTGGSVSTLTIQRTQQEDSAVYLCASSSRGISTDTQYFGPGTRLTVL.

The J gene is TRBJ2-1, the V gene TRBV10-3; no clear D gene. V was clipped by 0 bases and J by 5 bases, with 5 bases between them. The CDR3 runs 13 residues. Germline V gene lookup returns CDR1 ENHRY and CDR2 SYGVKD. CDR3 DNA: TGTGCCATCAGTGAGTCAGGGAACAATGAGCAGTTCTTC. Residues: CAISESGNNEQFF.

This clonotype was picked up many times. The chain joins TRBV7-9 to TRBJ2-1, with TRBD1 as a possible D gene (6 bases). The CDR3 runs 14 residues. The V gene lost 5 bases and the J gene lost 4 bases, with 12 bases spanning the gap. Looked up from germline, CDR1 is SEHNR and CDR2 is FQNEAQ (reference sequence). This chain's CDR3 is CASSLETGYNEQFF. The DNA for the CDR3 is TGTGCCAGCAGCCTTGAGACAGGTTACAATGAGCAGTTCTTC.

This clonotype occurred many times. The rearrangement uses TRBV20-1 and TRBJ2-1; weak D call: TRBD2 (5 bases). Germline V gene data show CDR1 as DFQATT and CDR2 as SNEGSKA (reference sequence). Trimming pared 3 bases from V and 0 bases from J, leaving 15 bases between. The CDR3 contains 16 residues. In DNA form, the CDR3 reads TGCAGTGCTAGCCTCAAAAAGCGGCCCTCCTACAATGAGCAGTTCTTC. Protein sequence: CSASLKKRPSYNEQFF.

There are a few counts of this clonotype. The CDR3 coding sequence is TGTGCCAGCAGTTCATCATACAGGGACCGGTACGAGCAGTACTTC. Translating gives CASSSSYRDRYEQYF. The chain combines TRBV6-2 or TRBV6-3 with TRBJ2-7, with D possibly being TRBD1 (6 bases). The V end lost 4 bases, the J end lost 4 bases, and 17 bases lay between the germline ends. Per the germline V gene, CDR1 is MNHEY and CDR2 is SVGEGT. The CDR3 covers 15 residues.

V and J are TRBV19 and TRBJ1-5, with D hard to call. Trimming shortened V by 5 bases and J by 2 bases, and 13 bases separated the two germline ends. CDR1 and CDR2 (germline): LNHDA, SQIVND (reference sequence). The CDR3 runs 15 residues. DNA of the CDR3: TGTGCCAGTAGTTTTGGGTATGTGGGCAATCAGCCCCAGCATTTT. Its protein product is CASSFGYVGNQPQHF.

This clonotype was found a few times. The rearrangement joins TRBV18 to TRBJ2-2, with a possible D match to TRBD1 (6 bases). The CDR3 length is 15 residues. The V end was cut by 4 bases, the J end by 1 base, with 10 bases between. The germline CDR1 and CDR2 sequences are KGHSH and LQKENI. CDR3 DNA sequence: TGTGCCAGCTCACGCGTGGGACAGAACACCGGGGAGCTGTTTTTT. Encoded protein: CASSRVGQNTGELFF.

The chain employs TRBV6-1 and TRBJ2-1; 8 bases are shared with TRBD2. Germline V lookup: CDR1 MNHNS, CDR2 SASEGT. With V trimmed by 2 bases and J by 7 bases, 10 bases remained unmatched. The CDR3 loop spans 16 amino acids. CDR3 amino acids: CASSEWGAGAENEQFF. Written as DNA, the CDR3 is TGTGCCAGCAGTGAATGGGGAGCGGGGGCCGAAAATGAGCAGTTCTTC.

This clonotype was seen only a few times. CDR3 coding DNA: TGTGCCAGCAGCCCGGGACATCGTGGCAATGAGCAGTTCTTC. Its protein product is CASSPGHRGNEQFF. The chain employs TRBV6-2 or TRBV6-3 and TRBJ2-1, with D perhaps TRBD1 (6 bases). Trimming removed 6 bases at V and 6 bases at J, with 15 bases between. This CDR3 has 14 residues. Germline CDR1 MNHEY, CDR2 SVGEGT.